The 25 T cell receptor beta chains reported below all come from one sample, sequenced in a study of T cells in Graves' hyperthyroidism and ophthalmopathy. Amplification yielded TCR beta CDR3 regions, with RNA transcripts as the source. HTBI primers drove first-round RT-PCR of the TCR CDR3. Via MiXCR, TCRdb re-called the multiplex PCR reads, giving one row per CDR3 protein. The sample yields approximately 560,000 distinct CDR3 sequences, 15% to 17% seen once. Sequenced: blood. The receptors derive from a woman in her twenties or thirties with Graves' hyperthyroidism.

This clonotype was counted a few times. The chain joins TRBV20-1 to TRBJ2-7; 12 bases line up with TRBD2. Germline V lookup: CDR1 DFQATT, CDR2 SNEGSKA (reference sequence). The V gene end was trimmed by 3 bases and the J gene end by 7 bases; junction bases not matched to a gene: 4. The CDR3 runs 13 residues. CDR3: CSASELAGGEQYF. The CDR3 region has the DNA TGCAGTGCTAGCGAACTAGCGGGAGGTGAGCAGTACTTC.

This clonotype has a count of ten or more. This sequence joins TRBV7-9 and TRBJ2-1; TRBD2 matches 10 bases. Looked up from germline, CDR1 is SEHNR and CDR2 is FQNEAQ (reference sequence). The CDR3 contains 15 residues. Trimming removed 6 bases from V and 7 bases from J; junction bases left unmatched: 9. CDR3 in DNA: TGTGCCAGCAGGACGCTAGCGGGAGCGTCTAATGAGCAGTTCTTC. Its translation is CASRTLAGASNEQFF.

This clonotype was seen ten or more times. The chain joins TRBV11-1 to TRBJ2-1; no firm D call. CDR1 is SGHAT and CDR2 is FQDESV in the germline V gene (reference sequence). V was clipped by 3 bases and J by 8 bases, with 11 bases between them. The CDR3 totals 13 residues. The CDR3 nucleotides are TGTGCCAGCAGCTTCTTTGGCGGCGATGAGCAGTTCTTC. This encodes CASSFFGGDEQFF.

The chain joins TRBV7-8 to TRBJ2-1; 11 nucleotides agree with TRBD2. Per the germline V gene, CDR1 is SGHVS and CDR2 is FQNEAQ. This CDR3 region has 18 residues. The trim removed 0 bases at V and 4 bases at J, leaving 8 bases unmatched. The CDR3 protein is CASSLARHTSGGYNEQFF. CDR3 bases: TGTGCCAGCAGCTTAGCGCGCCATACTAGCGGGGGTTACAATGAGCAGTTCTTC.

This clonotype was seen ten or more times. The chain links TRBV12-3 or TRBV12-4 to TRBJ1-2; TRBD1 is a possible D gene (5 bases). Trimming cost V 6 bases and J 8 bases, with 22 bases left between them. The CDR3 has 15 residues. The CDR3 spells CASSPSGGRGTGYTF. CDR3 bases: TGTGCCAGCAGCCCCTCGGGGGGGAGGGGTACCGGCTACACCTTC.

This clonotype was observed at least ten times. V and J are TRBV6-2 or TRBV6-3 and TRBJ2-5; D gene unclear. From germline, CDR1 is MNHEY and CDR2 SVGEGT. Trimming took 5 bases from V and 4 from J, leaving 11 bases between them. This CDR3 comprises 13 residues. The CDR3 loop is CASSNLIGETQYF. In DNA, the CDR3 is TGTGCCAGCAGTAACCTTATTGGAGAGACCCAGTACTTC.

V and J are TRBV9 and TRBJ2-5; D perhaps matches TRBD2 (5 bases). Looked up from germline, CDR1 is SGDLS and CDR2 is YYNGEE. The CDR3 is 14 amino acids. V was pared by 0 bases and J by 5 bases, with 11 bases between. CDR3: CASSVVGRGETQYF. The CDR3 nucleotides read TGTGCCAGCAGCGTAGTTGGCCGCGGGGAGACCCAGTACTTC.

This clonotype was observed at least ten times. The J gene is TRBJ2-7, the V gene TRBV13; 11 bases align to TRBD2. The trim removed 5 bases at V and 1 base at J, leaving 13 bases unmatched. This CDR3 is built from 18 residues. CDR1 and CDR2 from the germline V gene are PRHDT and FYEKMQ (reference sequence). The CDR3, as DNA: TGTGCCAGCAGCCCGCCCGGGACTAGCGGCAGTGGATCCTACGAGCAGTACTTC. It is translated as CASSPPGTSGSGSYEQYF.

This clonotype was counted many times. This chain joins TRBV7-3 and TRBJ2-1; no clear D gene. The V and J ends lost 4 bases and 5 bases respectively, with 9 bases between them. Germline loops: CDR1 SGHTA, CDR2 FQGTGA. The CDR3 is made up of 13 amino acids. The CDR3 bases are TGTGCCAGCAGCTATGGACGAAACAATGAGCAGTTCTTC. It is translated as CASSYGRNNEQFF.

This clonotype was seen at least ten times. The V and J genes are TRBV5-8 and TRBJ2-7; D gene ambiguous. Looked up from germline, CDR1 is SGHTS and CDR2 is YDEGEE. The CDR3 extends over 11 amino acids. Trimming stripped 4 bases from V and 9 bases from J, with 11 bases between. CDR3 sequence: CASSPRGAQYF. CDR3 DNA: TGTGCCAGCAGCCCCCGAGGCGCGCAGTACTTC. The whole variable domain, remainder taken from reference TRBV5-8 and TRBJ2-7, is EAGVTQSPTHLIKTRGQQATLRCSPISGHTSVYWYQQALGLGLQFLLWYDEGEERNRGNFPPRFSGRQFPNYSSELNVNALELEDSALYLCASSPRGAQYFGPGTRLTVT.

The chain is built from TRBV7-9 and TRBJ2-7; D gene unclear. Germline V gene lookup returns CDR1 SEHNR and CDR2 FQNEAQ (reference sequence). The V and J ends lost 5 bases and 6 bases respectively, with 8 bases between them. CDR3 length: 11 amino acids. The DNA for the CDR3 is TGTGCCAGCAGCCCTATCTCCGAGCAGTACTTC. Its protein product is CASSPISEQYF. Variable domain in full (rest from reference TRBV7-9 and TRBJ2-7): DTGVSQNPRHKITKRGQNVTFRCDPISEHNRLYWYRQTLGQGPEFLTYFQNEAQLEKSRLLSDRFSAERPKGSFSTLEIQRTEQGDSAMYLCASSPISEQYFGPGTRLTVT.

This clonotype was observed at least ten times. The J gene is TRBJ1-5, the V gene TRBV6-1; 8 bases line up with TRBD1. The CDR3 length is 15 residues. From germline, CDR1 is MNHNS and CDR2 SASEGT. The V segment lost 6 bases and the J segment 1 base; nucleotides outside the gene matches: 5. The CDR3 DNA is TGTGCCAGCAGGTTGACAGGGGAAAGCAATCAGCCCCAGCATTTT. Its translation is CASRLTGESNQPQHF.

This chain connects TRBV20-1 to TRBJ2-1, with 9 bases that match TRBD2. This CDR3 region has 16 residues. Losses at the gene ends were 1 base for V and 6 bases for J; bases not matched to a gene: 10. Germline V CDR1 and CDR2: DFQATT, SNEGSKA (reference sequence). CDR3 DNA: TGCAGTGCTAGAGGTCAAGCGGGAGGACTATTCAATGAGCAGTTCTTC. This gives the protein CSARGQAGGLFNEQFF.

This clonotype has a count of ten or more. The chain employs TRBV20-1 and TRBJ2-7; tentatively, D is TRBD2 (6 bases). CDR1 is DFQATT, CDR2 SNEGSKA, per germline (reference sequence). There are 15 residues in the CDR3. The V end lost 4 bases, the J end lost 0 bases, and 16 bases lay between the germline ends. The CDR3 DNA reads as TGCAGTGCTAAACTGCCGACTAGGAGCTCCTACGAGCAGTACTTC. Its translation: CSAKLPTRSSYEQYF.

V gene TRBV6-1 combines with J gene TRBJ1-4, with TRBD1 identical over 10 bases. CDR1 and CDR2 (germline): MNHNS, SASEGT. This CDR3 has 15 amino acids. Germline trimming cut 5 bases from V and 7 bases from J; bases unmatched to any gene: 7. CDR3 in DNA: TGTGCCAGCAGTTCCGGGACAGGGGAGACTGAAAAACTGTTTTTT. It yields the protein CASSSGTGETEKLFF.

This clonotype was counted only a few times. The chain recombines TRBV20-1 with TRBJ1-3, with D possibly being TRBD1 (6 bases). Germline V lookup: CDR1 DFQATT, CDR2 SNEGSKA (reference sequence). This CDR3 comprises 12 residues. The V gene lost 8 bases and the J gene lost 3 bases, with 11 bases spanning the gap. This CDR3 is CSSPDSGNTIYF. The CDR3 DNA sequence: TGCAGTTCCCCGGACAGTGGAAACACCATATATTTT.

This clonotype was observed a handful of times. This sequence joins TRBV5-1 and TRBJ2-2, with TRBD1 matching 10 bases. The CDR3 is 17 amino acids. From germline, CDR1 is SGHRS and CDR2 YFSETQ. The J segment lost 0 bases and the V segment lost 0 bases, leaving 2 bases of the junction unmatched. DNA for the CDR3: TGCGCCAGCAGCTTGGGGACAGGGGGACCGAACACCGGGGAGCTGTTTTTT. Amino acid sequence: CASSLGTGGPNTGELFF. The full variable domain, in which reference TRBV5-1 and TRBJ2-2 provide the parts outside the CDR3, is KAGVTQTPRYLIKTRGQQVTLSCSPISGHRSVSWYQQTPGQGLQFLFEYFSETQRNKGNFPGRFSGRQFSNSRSEMNVSTLELGDSALYLCASSLGTGGPNTGELFFGEGSRLTVL.

The V and J genes are TRBV24-1 and TRBJ1-4; D remains ambiguous. This CDR3 has 13 amino acids. The germline V gene has CDR1 KGHDR and CDR2 SFDVKD. V was cut by 9 bases and J by 5 bases, with 12 bases left in between. CDR3 sequence reads: CATFGWENEKLFF. CDR3 sequence (DNA): TGTGCCACCTTCGGGTGGGAGAATGAAAAACTGTTTTTT.

This clonotype showed up just a few times. The chain couples TRBV4-2 to TRBJ2-6, with unresolved D. The V gene's germline CDR1 is LGHNA and CDR2 YNFKEQ. CDR3 length equals 18 residues. Deletions cut 4 bases from V and 0 bases from J, with 16 bases between. CDR3 DNA sequence: TGTGCCAGCAGCCCTACGAGTTTTCGGAGCTCTGGGGCCAACGTCCTGACTTTC. As protein: CASSPTSFRSSGANVLTF.

In this sample, this clonotype turned up many times. V usage is TRBV7-2 and J usage is TRBJ2-3; no firm D call. Looked up from germline, CDR1 is SGHTA and CDR2 is FQGNSA. The CDR3 sequence is 13 residues long. V lost 3 bases, J lost 3 bases, and 7 bases lay in between. The CDR3 spells CASSFSPTDTQYF. CDR3 coding DNA: TGTGCCAGCAGCTTTTCACCGACAGATACGCAGTATTTT.

This chain connects TRBV20-1 to TRBJ1-2; the D is unclear. Per the germline V gene, CDR1 is DFQATT and CDR2 is SNEGSKA (reference sequence). CDR3 length: 13 amino acids. V was clipped by 2 bases and J by 8 bases, with 15 bases between them. CDR3 residues: CSARSTAVEGYTF. CDR3 nucleotides: TGCAGTGCTAGATCGACCGCCGTGGAGGGCTACACCTTC.

This clonotype occurred many times. This rearrangement joins TRBV2 to TRBJ2-2, with D uncertain. The ends were cut back, 5 bases at V and 0 bases at J, with 1 base in the middle. The CDR3 length is 12 residues. Germline V gene lookup returns CDR1 SNHLY and CDR2 FYNNEI. DNA for the CDR3: TGTGCCAGCAGTACGAACACCGGGGAGCTGTTTTTT. Translated, it gives CASSTNTGELFF.

This clonotype has only a few counts. This sequence joins TRBV4-2 and TRBJ2-2, with D possibly TRBD1 on 5 matching bases. The CDR3 has 14 residues. Between the trimmed V and J ends, which lost 4 bases and 7 bases, there was a span of 13 bases. Germline values: CDR1 LGHNA, CDR2 YNFKEQ. The CDR3 coding sequence is TGTGCCAGCAGCCCCCGACAGCGCGGCGGGGAGCTGTTTTTT. This codes for CASSPRQRGGELFF.

This clonotype occurred many times. This CDR3 is CASSPYTGTSGYEQYF. The CDR3 DNA is TGTGCCAGCTCACCCTACACCGGGACTAGCGGGTACGAGCAGTACTTC. This chain joins TRBV18 and TRBJ2-7; TRBD2 aligns across 12 bases. V dropped 3 bases and J dropped 4; count of bases not matched to a gene: 7. Per germline, CDR1 KGHSH and CDR2 LQKENI. This CDR3 has 16 amino acids.

The chain employs TRBV25-1 and TRBJ2-7; 9 bases align to TRBD1. This CDR3 is built from 16 residues. Germline CDR1 reads MGHDK; CDR2 reads SYGVNS. After removal of 3 bases from V and 2 bases from J, the junction contained 8 bases not matched to a gene. The DNA of the CDR3 is TGTGCCAGCAGTGATTTCACAGGGGGCGCGGCCTACGAGCAGTACTTC. Residues: CASSDFTGGAAYEQYF.